These 12 T cell receptor beta chains were all obtained from the same sample, sequenced in a study. TCRdb processed the RT-PCR reads anew with MiXCR; each CDR3 protein has one entry. This table holds around 700,000 distinct CDR3 sequences, about 14% found once. The sequenced sample was memory CD4+ T cells from blood. Source of these receptors: a female donor in good health, serving as a healthy control.

This clonotype appeared many times. V gene TRBV20-1 combines with J gene TRBJ1-5; unclear D gene. The CDR3 consists of 14 residues. V was cut by 5 bases and J by 0 bases, with 11 bases left in between. Germline V CDR1 and CDR2: DFQATT, SNEGSKA (reference sequence). The CDR3 is CSASDTYSNQPQHF. CDR3 sequence (DNA): TGCAGTGCTTCAGATACTTATAGCAATCAGCCCCAGCATTTT.

This clonotype was counted between two and nine times. The genes are TRBV12-5 and TRBJ2-5; 7 bases are shared with TRBD2. From germline, CDR1 is LGHNT and CDR2 FRNRAP. Unmatched junction bases numbered 3, after V lost 5 bases and J lost 0 bases. This CDR3 is 14 amino acids long. CDR3 nucleotides: TGTGCTAGTGGTCCCGGACTAGACCAAGAGACCCAGTACTTC. Its translation is CASGPGLDQETQYF.

This clonotype was seen a handful of times. The chain links TRBV5-1 to TRBJ2-7; 7 bases fit TRBD2. The CDR3 contains 17 residues. V trimming: 4 bases; J trimming: 2 bases; junction bases outside the gene matches: 15. The germline V gene has CDR1 SGHRS and CDR2 YFSETQ. The CDR3 DNA reads TGCGCCAGCAGCCCTTCCGTTGGCGGGAGTTTCACCTACGAGCAGTACTTC. It is translated as CASSPSVGGSFTYEQYF.

This clonotype was found a few times. A much larger clone lies a single base off, so this may be a read error. This chain links TRBV20-1 with TRBJ2-7; the D is unclear. Germline CDR1 and CDR2: DFQATT and SNEGSKA (reference sequence). This CDR3 spans 10 amino acids. CDR3 DNA sequence: TGCAGTGCTACCGGAAACGAGCAGCACTTC. It encodes CSATGNEQHF.

The V gene is TRBV20-1, the J gene TRBJ1-5; perhaps TRBD1 as D (5 bases). Per the germline V gene, CDR1 is DFQATT and CDR2 is SNEGSKA (reference sequence). The CDR3 loop spans 14 amino acids. The V and J ends lost 5 bases and 4 bases respectively, with 15 bases between them. CDR3 DNA: TGCAGTGCTCGTAGACCGGGGCCAAATCAGCCCCAGCATTTT. Amino acids: CSARRPGPNQPQHF.

This clonotype has ten or more counts. The chain recombines TRBV20-1 with TRBJ1-1; D ambiguous. The V and J ends lost 6 bases and 1 base respectively, with 6 bases between them. This CDR3 has 11 amino acids. Germline CDR1 and CDR2: DFQATT and SNEGSKA (reference sequence). CDR3 sequence (DNA): TGCAGTGCACTCAAGAACACTGAAGCTTTCTTT. Amino acid sequence: CSALKNTEAFF.

The V gene is TRBV20-1, the J gene TRBJ2-1; 10 bases are shared with TRBD2. V lost 3 bases to trimming and J lost 8 bases; unmatched junction nucleotides: 7. The CDR3 has 14 residues. The germline CDR1 and CDR2 sequences are DFQATT and SNEGSKA (reference sequence). For the CDR3, the DNA is TGCAGTGCTAGTGGCCTAGCGGGAGTGTATGAGCAGTTCTTC. This gives the protein CSASGLAGVYEQFF.

The chain combines TRBV27 with TRBJ2-3; tentatively, D is TRBD1 or TRBD2 (6 bases each). Trimming pared 5 bases from V and 5 bases from J, leaving 17 bases between. The V gene's germline CDR1 is MNHEY and CDR2 SMNVEV (reference sequence). The CDR3 is 15 residues long. CDR3 amino acids: CASSRLQRGEDTQYF. The CDR3, as DNA: TGTGCCAGCAGTCGCCTACAAAGGGGGGAAGATACGCAGTATTTT.

This clonotype was detected ten times or more. The rearrangement joins TRBV7-6 to TRBJ2-3; D call uncertain. Germline-derived CDR1 and CDR2 are SGHVS and FNYEAQ. V lost 1 base, J lost 8 bases, and 10 bases lay in between. This CDR3 has 13 residues. The CDR3 DNA reads as TGTGCCAGCAGCTTAGACCGGCTCTCTACGCAGTATTTT. Protein sequence: CASSLDRLSTQYF.

There are many counts of this clonotype. At one end the junction does not follow the germline gene, possibly because of a read error. The rearrangement links TRBV5-5 to TRBJ1-2; D may be TRBD1 (6 bases). Germline CDR1 reads SGHKS; CDR2 reads YYEKEE (reference sequence). The CDR3 runs 13 residues. In DNA, the CDR3 is TGTGCCAGCACACCCCGGGACACGGGACGAGATGACTTC. Encoded protein: CASTPRDTGRDDF.

The chain employs TRBV12-3 or TRBV12-4 and TRBJ1-1; the D is unclear. The V gene lost 9 bases and the J gene lost 3 bases, with 23 bases spanning the gap. This CDR3 contains 16 residues. CDR3 sequence: CARIPTGSPRYTEAFF. Here the CDR3 DNA reads TGTGCCAGAATCCCTACCGGCAGCCCTAGGTACACTGAAGCTTTCTTT.

The sample holds many counts of this clonotype. This rearrangement joins TRBV5-1 to TRBJ2-5; TRBD1 matches at 12 bases. The V gene's germline CDR1 is SGHRS and CDR2 YFSETQ. V lost 2 bases to trimming and J lost 5 bases; unmatched junction nucleotides: 4. This CDR3 contains 15 residues. Written as DNA, the CDR3 is TGCGCCAGCAGCTTCTCCGGGACAGGGGGCGAGACCCAGTACTTC. Protein: CASSFSGTGGETQYF.